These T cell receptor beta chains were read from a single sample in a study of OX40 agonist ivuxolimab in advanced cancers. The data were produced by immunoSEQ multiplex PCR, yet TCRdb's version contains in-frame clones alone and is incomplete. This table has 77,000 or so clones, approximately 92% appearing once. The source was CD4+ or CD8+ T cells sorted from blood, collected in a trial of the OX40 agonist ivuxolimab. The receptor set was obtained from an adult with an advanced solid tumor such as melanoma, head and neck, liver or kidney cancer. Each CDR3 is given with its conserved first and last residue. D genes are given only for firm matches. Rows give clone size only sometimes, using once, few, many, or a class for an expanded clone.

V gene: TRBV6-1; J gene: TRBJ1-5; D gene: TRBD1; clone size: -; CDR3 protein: CASSFDRDQPQHF; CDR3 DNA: TGTGCCAGCAGCTTCGACAGGGATCAGCCCCAGCATTTT
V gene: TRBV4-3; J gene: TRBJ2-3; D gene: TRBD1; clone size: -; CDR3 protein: CASSPGQGFADTQYF; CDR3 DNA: TGCGCCAGCAGCCCGGGACAGGGGTTTGCAGATACGCAGTATTTT
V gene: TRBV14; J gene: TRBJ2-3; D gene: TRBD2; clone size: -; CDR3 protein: CASSHHSGSRFTDTQYF; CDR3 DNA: TGTGCCAGCAGCCACCACAGCGGGAGTCGGTTCACAGATACGCAGTATTTT
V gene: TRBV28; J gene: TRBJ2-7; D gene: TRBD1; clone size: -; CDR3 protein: CASRRQGADEQYF; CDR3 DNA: TGTGCCAGCAGAAGACAGGGGGCGGACGAGCAGTACTTC
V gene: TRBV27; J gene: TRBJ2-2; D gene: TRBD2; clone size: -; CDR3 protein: CASRPGLAGSGELFF; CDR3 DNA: TGTGCCAGCAGACCGGGACTAGCGGGATCCGGGGAGCTGTTTTTT
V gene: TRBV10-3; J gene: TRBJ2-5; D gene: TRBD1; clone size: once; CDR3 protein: CAISGQGEGTQYF; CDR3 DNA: TGTGCCATCAGCGGACAGGGGGAGGGGACCCAGTACTTC
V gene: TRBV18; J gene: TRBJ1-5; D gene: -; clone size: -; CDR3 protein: CASSPPILQGDQPQHF; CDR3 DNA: TGTGCCAGCTCACCACCTATCTTACAGGGAGATCAGCCCCAGCATTTT
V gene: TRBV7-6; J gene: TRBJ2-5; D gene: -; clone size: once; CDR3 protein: CASSLAGWGTQYF; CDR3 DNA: TGTGCCAGCAGCTTAGCGGGGTGGGGGACCCAGTACTTC
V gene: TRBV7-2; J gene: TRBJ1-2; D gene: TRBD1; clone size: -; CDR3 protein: CASSWREQGEGGYTF; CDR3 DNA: TGTGCCAGCAGCTGGAGAGAGCAGGGGGAGGGAGGCTACACCTTC
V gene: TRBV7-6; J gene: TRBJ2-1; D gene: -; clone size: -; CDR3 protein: CASSPLDSEYNEQFF; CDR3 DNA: TGTGCCAGCAGCCCCCTTGACAGCGAGTACAATGAGCAGTTCTTC